This T cell receptor beta chain was retrieved from a study of T cells in Graves' hyperthyroidism and ophthalmopathy. Findings and caveats of the study: Most clonotypes expanded in thyroid above 0.001 were likewise present in blood.

RNA transcripts served as the template for amplifying TCR beta CDR3 regions. Carried out on the TCR CDR3, a first-round RT-PCR used the HTBI primer set. From the multiplex PCR reads, TCRdb called clonotypes with MiXCR, one entry per CDR3 protein. The sample includes about 640,000 distinct CDR3 sequences, more than 20% of them seen just once. Ophthalmopathy patients had Clinical Activity Score at least 3, NOSPECS grade at least 4, duration under 3 months. Researchers barred patients who had uncontrolled infection, other autoimmune disease, pregnancy or lactation. After removal of 3 bases from V and 1 base from J, the junction contained 7 bases not matched to a gene. The CDR3 sequence is 16 residues long. Looked up from germline, CDR1 is DFQATT and CDR2 is SNEGSKA (reference sequence). Comments on this clonotype: The antigen is undetermined.

This TCR was recovered from a man aged 25-45 years with Graves' ophthalmopathy. The sequencing input was blood. V is TRBV20-1 and J is TRBJ2-4; TRBD2 aligns across 9 bases. The CDR3 loop reads CSASSSGRRAKNIQYF. The CDR3 DNA is TGCAGTGCTAGTTCCAGCGGGAGGAGGGCCAAAAACATTCAGTACTTC.